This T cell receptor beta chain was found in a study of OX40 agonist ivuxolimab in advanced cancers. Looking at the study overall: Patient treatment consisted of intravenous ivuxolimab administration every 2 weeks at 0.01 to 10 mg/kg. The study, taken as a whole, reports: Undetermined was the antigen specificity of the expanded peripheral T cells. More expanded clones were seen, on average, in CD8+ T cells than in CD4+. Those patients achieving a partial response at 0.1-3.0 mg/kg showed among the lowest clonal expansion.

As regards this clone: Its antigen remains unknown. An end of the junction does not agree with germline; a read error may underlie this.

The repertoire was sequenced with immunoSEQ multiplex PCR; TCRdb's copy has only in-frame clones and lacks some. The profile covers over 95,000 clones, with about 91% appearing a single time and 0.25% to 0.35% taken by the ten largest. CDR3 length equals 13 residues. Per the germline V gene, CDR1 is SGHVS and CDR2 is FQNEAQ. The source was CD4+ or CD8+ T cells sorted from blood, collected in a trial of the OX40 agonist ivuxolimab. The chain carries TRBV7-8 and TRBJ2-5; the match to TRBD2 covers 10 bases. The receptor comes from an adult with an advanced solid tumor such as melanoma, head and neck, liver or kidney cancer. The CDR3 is CASSPGTSERLDF. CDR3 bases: TGTGCCAGCAGCCCCGGGACTAGCGAGCGCCTGGACTTC.